Each of the 18 T cell receptor beta chains below was sequenced from the same sample in a study of blood T cell repertoires in COVID-19. TCRdb's copy holds only in-frame clones and misses some; the assay was immunoSEQ multiplex PCR. The table has 85,000 to 120,000 clones, over 60% seen once; the top ten hold 5% to 8%. The specimen was peripheral blood. These receptors originate from a man aged 80 or over with COVID-19, enrolled during active disease.

This clone appeared many times. The V gene is TRBV2, the J gene TRBJ2-3, with a tentative D call TRBD2 (10 bases). Germline V CDR1 and CDR2: SNHLY, FYNNEI. The V and J ends lost 5 bases and 5 bases respectively, with 32 bases between them. This CDR3 has 20 residues. This CDR3 reads CASSLFRDRVLAGAGDTQYF. In DNA, the CDR3 is TGTGCCAGCAGTCTTTTCCGGGACAGGGTTCTAGCGGGAGCCGGAGATACGCAGTATTTT.

The chain couples TRBV16 to TRBJ2-1, with 7 bases matching TRBD2. The V gene end was trimmed by 0 bases and the J gene end by 10 bases; junction bases not matched to a gene: 6. The length of the CDR3 is 14 residues. Germline CDR1 and CDR2: KGHSY and FQNENV. CDR3 region: CASSQSWALAEQFF. CDR3 nucleotide sequence: TGTGCCAGCAGCCAATCCTGGGCACTAGCGGAGCAGTTCTTC. The full variable domain, completed using reference TRBV16 and TRBJ2-1, is GEEVAQTPKHLVRGEGQKAKLYCAPIKGHSYVFWYQQVLKNEFKFLISFQNENVFDETGMPKERFSAKCLPNSPCSLEIQATKLEDSAVYFCASSQSWALAEQFFGPGTRLTVL.

This clone was detected only a few times. This chain links TRBV14 with TRBJ1-2; no reliable D call. Germline V lookup: CDR1 SGHDN, CDR2 FVKESK. The germline V and J ends were trimmed by 2 bases and 6 bases, with 13 bases remaining between them. The CDR3 covers 14 residues. The CDR3 coding sequence is TGTGCCAGCAGCCAACAAGAAAGGAGGCATGGCTACACCTTC. Translated: CASSQQERRHGYTF.

The rearrangement links TRBV28 to TRBJ2-3; a possible D gene is TRBD1 (5 bases). CDR1 is MDHEN and CDR2 is SYDVKM in the germline V gene. The CDR3 covers 16 residues. Trimming cost V 5 bases and J 1 base, with 16 bases left between them. The CDR3 is CASSPPGQGGTDTQYF. CDR3 in DNA: TGTGCCAGCAGTCCCCCAGGGCAAGGAGGCACAGATACGCAGTATTTT.

The rearrangement links TRBV9 to TRBJ2-3, with 9 positions matching TRBD2. CDR3 size: 17 residues. Trimming at V came to 0 bases and at J to 4 bases, leaving 9 bases not matched to a gene. Germline CDR1 and CDR2: SGDLS and YYNGEE. Written as DNA, the CDR3 is TGTGCCAGCAGCGTAGTAGCGGGAGCGGGAGTTGCAGATACGCAGTATTTT. Translation: CASSVVAGAGVADTQYF.

The chain is built from TRBV6-6 and TRBJ1-4, with D possibly matching TRBD1 (5 bases). The CDR3 is 16 amino acids. V shed 4 bases and J shed 6 bases, with 18 bases lying between them. CDR1 is MNHNY and CDR2 is SVGAGI in the germline V gene (reference sequence). In nucleotides, the CDR3 is TGTGCCAGCAGTTTCGCGCCAGGCAGGGCGGATGAAAAACTGTTTTTT. This sequence encodes CASSFAPGRADEKLFF.

The chain combines TRBV12-3 or TRBV12-4 with TRBJ2-3; tentatively, D is TRBD1 (5 bases). CDR3 length equals 13 residues. The V and J ends lost 5 bases and 5 bases respectively, with 11 bases between them. CDR3 sequence: CASSPGSEDTQYF. CDR3 coding DNA: TGTGCCAGCAGTCCAGGGTCAGAAGATACGCAGTATTTT.

The chain has TRBV30 and TRBJ1-6; D is possibly TRBD1 (5 bases). Germline V lookup: CDR1 GTSNPN, CDR2 SVGIG (reference sequence). This CDR3 comprises 12 residues. V was pared by 5 bases and J by 8 bases, with 10 bases between. Here the CDR3 reads CAWGTEHSPLHF. The CDR3 DNA reads TGTGCCTGGGGGACGGAGCATTCACCCCTCCACTTT.

This chain links TRBV6-5 with TRBJ1-1, with TRBD1 matching over 8 bases. The germline V gene has CDR1 MNHEY and CDR2 SVGAGI. CDR3 length: 15 amino acids. The V segment lost 6 bases and the J segment 7 bases; nucleotides outside the gene matches: 13. CDR3 sequence (DNA): TGTGCCAGCAGGGATGGTTCGACAGGGGCACATGAAGCTTTCTTT. Amino acid sequence: CASRDGSTGAHEAFF.

This chain links TRBV9 with TRBJ1-6, with 7 bases lining up with TRBD1. Looked up from germline, CDR1 is SGDLS and CDR2 is YYNGEE. J was trimmed by 7 bases and V by 0 bases; bases with no gene match: 10. CDR3 length equals 17 residues. This chain's CDR3 is CASSVGWTGRGNSPLHF. For the CDR3, the DNA is TGTGCCAGCAGCGTAGGGTGGACAGGTCGGGGCAATTCACCCCTCCACTTT.

This clone was found once. The V and J genes are TRBV28 and TRBJ1-5; 7 bases fit TRBD1. Germline CDR1 is MDHEN and CDR2 is SYDVKM. The CDR3 spans 15 residues. V shed 3 bases, J shed 1 base, and the junction held 3 bases outside the gene matches. The CDR3 sequence is CASSFTGASNQPQHF. The CDR3 bases are TGTGCCAGCAGTTTTACAGGGGCGAGCAATCAGCCCCAGCATTTT.

The gene calls are TRBV6-1 and TRBJ2-5, with TRBD2 matching over 11 bases. CDR3 length: 15 amino acids. Per germline, CDR1 MNHNS and CDR2 SASEGT. The V segment lost 3 bases and the J segment 1 base; nucleotides outside the gene matches: 1. This CDR3 reads CASSDGTSGQETQYF. The CDR3 DNA is TGTGCCAGCAGTGACGGGACTAGCGGCCAAGAGACCCAGTACTTC.

About this clone: At one boundary the junction diverges from the germline segment, which might be a read error. This CDR3 is also generated by other DNA sequences in the sample. The V and J genes are TRBV11-1 and TRBJ1-3; D is undetermined. The germline V gene encodes CDR1 SGHAT and CDR2 FQDESV (reference sequence). This CDR3 contains 16 residues. The CDR3: CASSLAFEATGNTIYF. The CDR3 DNA follows: TGTGCCAGCAGCTTAGCCTTCGAAGCGACCGGAAACACTATATATTTT.

This sequence joins TRBV6-5 and TRBJ2-3; the D gene is possibly TRBD2 (7 bases). Trimming cost V 11 bases and J 10 bases, with 19 bases left between them. Germline V gene lookup returns CDR1 MNHEY and CDR2 SVGAGI. This CDR3 region has 12 residues. For the CDR3, the DNA is TGTGCCGTCAAAGGGGGGGAGCGCTCGCAGTATTTT. Amino acids: CAVKGGERSQYF.

The chain joins TRBV10-3 to TRBJ1-2; D may be TRBD1 (5 bases). Trimming removed 0 bases from V and 4 bases from J, with 9 bases in between. The CDR3 contains 14 residues. Germline CDR1 and CDR2: ENHRY and SYGVKD. This chain's CDR3 is CAISESGAGYGYTF. Here the CDR3 DNA reads TGTGCCATCAGTGAGTCAGGGGCAGGCTATGGCTACACCTTC.

This clone has a single count. J is TRBJ1-6 and V is TRBV11-2, with D unclear. Germline lookup yields CDR1 SGHAT and CDR2 FQNNGV. The V gene lost 2 bases and the J gene lost 10 bases, with 18 bases spanning the gap. The CDR3 is 16 amino acids. DNA of the CDR3: TGTGCCAGCAGCTTATATCCAGGCGAGGGCGGATCACCCCTCCACTTT. The encoded protein is CASSLYPGEGGSPLHF.

Only one count was recorded for this clone. DNA of the CDR3: TGTGCCAGCAGCCTGGGGGATACAGGGCTCCCATATGGCTACACCTTC. Residues: CASSLGDTGLPYGYTF. This rearrangement joins TRBV5-6 to TRBJ1-2, with TRBD1 as a possible D gene (6 bases). Trimming left V 4 bases short and J 5 bases short, with 21 bases between. Per the germline V gene, CDR1 is SGHDT and CDR2 is YYEEEE. This CDR3 has 16 amino acids.

V is TRBV19 and J is TRBJ2-7; D might be TRBD2 (5 bases). Per the germline V gene, CDR1 is LNHDA and CDR2 is SQIVND (reference sequence). V shed 3 bases and J shed 4 bases, with 16 bases lying between them. This CDR3 region has 15 residues. The CDR3 loop is CASSMTLAGPYEQYF. The DNA for the CDR3 is TGTGCCAGTAGTATGACTCTAGCAGGTCCGTACGAGCAGTACTTC.